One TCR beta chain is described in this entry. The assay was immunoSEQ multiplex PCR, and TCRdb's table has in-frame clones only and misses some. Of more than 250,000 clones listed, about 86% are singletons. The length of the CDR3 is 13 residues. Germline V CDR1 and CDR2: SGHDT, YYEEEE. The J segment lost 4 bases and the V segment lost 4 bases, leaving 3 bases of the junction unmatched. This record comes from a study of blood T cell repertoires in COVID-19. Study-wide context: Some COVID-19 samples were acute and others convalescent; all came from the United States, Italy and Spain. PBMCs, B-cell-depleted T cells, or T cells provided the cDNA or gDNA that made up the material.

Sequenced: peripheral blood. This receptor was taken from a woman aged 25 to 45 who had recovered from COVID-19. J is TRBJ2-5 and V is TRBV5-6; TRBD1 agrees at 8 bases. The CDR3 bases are TGTGCCAGCAGCCCGGACAGGGCAGAGACCCAGTACTTC. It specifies CASSPDRAETQYF.